This entry lists 13 T cell receptor beta chains sequenced from one sample in a study of shared clonotypes between healthy human individuals. The data were produced by immunoSEQ multiplex PCR, yet TCRdb's version contains in-frame clones alone and is incomplete. The sample gives about 2.4 million clones, about 92% of which show up once; over 0.12% is in the top ten. The sequenced sample consisted of naive CD4+ T cells sorted from blood. Described subset: CD45RA+ positively selected. These receptors all come from a young man in good health.

The J gene is TRBJ1-6, the V gene TRBV28; no definite D call. In germline, CDR1 is MDHEN, CDR2 SYDVKM. This CDR3 contains 15 residues. V was pared by 6 bases and J by 6 bases, with 15 bases between. This chain's CDR3 is CASSPLNTANSPLHF. The CDR3 DNA is TGTGCCAGCAGCCCACTTAACACGGCTAATTCACCCCTCCACTTT.

This clone was recorded only once. The CDR3 sequence is CASSLVEGSHEQYF. CDR3 nucleotides: TGTGCCAGCAGCTTAGTTGAAGGTTCGCACGAGCAGTACTTC. This rearrangement joins TRBV7-9 to TRBJ2-7; D is unclear. The V end was cut by 1 base, the J end by 5 bases, with 12 bases between. This CDR3 has 14 amino acids. From germline, CDR1 is SEHNR and CDR2 FQNEAQ (reference sequence).

The chain combines TRBV10-3 with TRBJ2-5, with TRBD2 identical over 9 bases. This CDR3 has 16 amino acids. V shed 0 bases, J shed 5 bases, and the junction held 7 bases outside the gene matches. Looked up from germline, CDR1 is ENHRY and CDR2 is SYGVKD. CDR3 sequence reads: CAISESRTSVGETQYF. For the CDR3, the DNA is TGTGCCATCAGTGAGTCTCGGACTAGCGTCGGGGAGACCCAGTACTTC.

This clone was seen only a few times. The J gene is TRBJ2-7, the V gene TRBV4-1; 9 nucleotides agree with TRBD2. V dropped 4 bases and J dropped 5; count of bases not matched to a gene: 9. The CDR3 is 15 residues long. The germline CDR1 and CDR2 sequences are MGHRA and YSYEKL. CDR3: CASSPRVSGGHEQYF. CDR3 sequence (DNA): TGCGCCAGCAGCCCTCGGGTTAGCGGGGGCCACGAGCAGTACTTC.

This rearrangement joins TRBV9 to TRBJ2-3, with a weak D call TRBD2 (5 bases). The CDR3 consists of 16 residues. V lost 0 bases and J lost 4, with 15 bases in between. Germline CDR1 is SGDLS and CDR2 is YYNGEE. Here the CDR3 DNA reads TGTGCCAGCAGCGTAGGCGAGGGTCGGAGCGCAGATACGCAGTATTTT. This gives the protein CASSVGEGRSADTQYF. Full variable domain (outside the CDR3, taken from reference TRBV9 and TRBJ2-3): DSGVTQTPKHLITATGQRVTLRCSPRSGDLSVYWYQQSLDQGLQFLIQYYNGEERAKGNILERFSAQQFPDLHSELNLSSLELGDSALYFCASSVGEGRSADTQYFGPGTRLTVL.

This chain links TRBV7-9 with TRBJ1-1, with 7 nucleotides matching TRBD1. With 0 bases clipped from V and 4 bases from J, the junction kept 8 bases outside the gene matches. This CDR3 region has 16 residues. The germline V gene has CDR1 SEHNR and CDR2 FQNEAQ (reference sequence). The chain's CDR3 is CASSLARQGLGTEAFF. CDR3 in DNA: TGTGCCAGCAGCTTAGCTAGACAGGGTTTGGGCACTGAAGCTTTCTTT.

This chain joins TRBV27 and TRBJ2-7; tentative D call: TRBD1 (6 bases). The germline V gene has CDR1 MNHEY and CDR2 SMNVEV (reference sequence). The CDR3 totals 15 residues. V gave up 6 bases and J gave up 0 bases, with 15 bases separating them. The CDR3: CASRTRGQSSYEQYF. The DNA of the CDR3 is TGTGCCAGCAGGACCAGGGGCCAAAGCTCCTACGAGCAGTACTTC.

The chain employs TRBV6-5 and TRBJ1-1; unclear D gene. The CDR3 has 10 amino acids. Germline loops: CDR1 MNHEY, CDR2 SVGAGI. Trimming left V 6 bases short and J 4 bases short, with 3 bases between. In DNA, the CDR3 is TGTGCCAGCAGACTCACTGAAGCTTTCTTT. Translating gives CASRLTEAFF.

This chain links TRBV5-5 with TRBJ2-5, with TRBD2 matching 9 bases. From germline, CDR1 is SGHKS and CDR2 YYEKEE (reference sequence). V gave up 2 bases and J gave up 1 base; unmatched junction bases: 6. The CDR3 length is 16 residues. In DNA, the CDR3 is TGTGCCAGCAGCTTAGCGGGTAGCGGGAGCCAAGAGACCCAGTACTTC. It codes for CASSLAGSGSQETQYF. Looking up the rest from reference TRBV5-5 and TRBJ2-5 gives the full variable domain: DAGVTQSPTHLIKTRGQQVTLRCSPISGHKSVSWYQQVLGQGPQFIFQYYEKEERGRGNFPDRFSARQFPNYSSELNVNALLLGDSALYLCASSLAGSGSQETQYFGPGTRLLVL.

This chain joins TRBV13 and TRBJ2-1; no reliable D call. Between the trimmed V and J ends, which lost 4 bases and 4 bases, there was a span of 11 bases. The CDR3 is 14 amino acids. From germline, CDR1 is PRHDT and CDR2 FYEKMQ (reference sequence). CDR3 region: CASSSFDAYNEQFF. The CDR3 DNA follows: TGTGCCAGCAGCTCGTTCGATGCATACAATGAGCAGTTCTTC.

This chain uses TRBV11-1 with TRBJ1-2; TRBD1 is a possible D gene (6 bases). The germline gives CDR1 SGHAT, CDR2 FQDESV (reference sequence). The CDR3 extends over 14 amino acids. V was shortened by 4 bases and J by 5 bases, with 14 bases between the two germline ends. The chain's CDR3 is CASSSQPGVYGYTF. The CDR3 DNA is TGTGCCAGCAGCTCTCAGCCAGGGGTTTATGGCTACACCTTC.

A note on this clone: In the same sample, other DNA sequences code for this CDR3. The V and J genes are TRBV18 and TRBJ2-2, with D maybe TRBD1 (6 bases). The CDR3 consists of 14 residues. Between the trimmed V and J ends, which lost 3 bases and 5 bases, there was a span of 10 bases. Germline V gives CDR1 KGHSH, CDR2 LQKENI. CDR3 in amino acids: CASSPGQQTGELFF. Written as DNA, the CDR3 is TGTGCCAGCTCACCGGGACAACAAACCGGGGAGCTGTTTTTT.

This clone was detected only once. V is TRBV15 and J is TRBJ1-3; possibly TRBD1 for D (6 bases). The CDR3 contains 18 residues. Germline V lookup: CDR1 LNHNV, CDR2 YYDKDF (reference sequence). V was cut by 0 bases and J by 2 bases, with 17 bases left in between. This CDR3 reads CATSRDSLSGHAGNTIYF. For the CDR3, the DNA is TGTGCCACCAGCAGAGATTCCCTATCGGGACACGCTGGAAACACCATATATTTT.